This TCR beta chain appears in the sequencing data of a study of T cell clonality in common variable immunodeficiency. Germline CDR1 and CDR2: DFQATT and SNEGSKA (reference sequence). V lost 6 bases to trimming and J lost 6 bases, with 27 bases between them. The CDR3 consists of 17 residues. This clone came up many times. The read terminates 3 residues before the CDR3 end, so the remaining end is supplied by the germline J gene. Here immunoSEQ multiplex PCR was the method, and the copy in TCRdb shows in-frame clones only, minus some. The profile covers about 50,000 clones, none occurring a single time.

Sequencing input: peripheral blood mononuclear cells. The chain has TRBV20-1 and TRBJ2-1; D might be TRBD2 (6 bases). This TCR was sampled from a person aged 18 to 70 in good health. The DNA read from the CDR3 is TGCAGTGCCACCTCCCCCAGGGCCGCGACTAGGGGCAATGAG. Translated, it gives CSATSPRAATRGNE. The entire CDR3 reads CSATSPRAATRGNEQFF.